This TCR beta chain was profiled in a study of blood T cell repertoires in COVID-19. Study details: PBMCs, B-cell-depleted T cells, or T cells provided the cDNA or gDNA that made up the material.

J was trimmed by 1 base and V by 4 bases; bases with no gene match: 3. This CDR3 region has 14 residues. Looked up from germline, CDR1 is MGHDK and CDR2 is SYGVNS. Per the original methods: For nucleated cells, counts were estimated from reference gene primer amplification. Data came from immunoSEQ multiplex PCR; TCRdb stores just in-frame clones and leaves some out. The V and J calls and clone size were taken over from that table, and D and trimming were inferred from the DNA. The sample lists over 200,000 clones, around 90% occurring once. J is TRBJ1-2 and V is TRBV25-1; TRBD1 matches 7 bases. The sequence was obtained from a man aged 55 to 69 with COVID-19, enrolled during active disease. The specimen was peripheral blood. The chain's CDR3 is CASSGSGGNYGYTF. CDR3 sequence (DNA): TGTGCCAGCAGTGGCTCAGGGGGTAACTATGGCTACACCTTC.